A single sample is the source of the 3 T cell receptor beta chains below, sequenced in a study of cytomegalovirus exposure and HLA in healthy donors. The PCR ran on 60 Vbeta and 13 Jbeta primers. Sequencing was performed with immunoSEQ multiplex PCR; in TCRdb, only in-frame clones are kept and a portion is missing. The sample lists 250,000 or so clones; more than 75% were seen once. Sequencing input: PBMCs. These TCRs come from a human donor in good health.

This clone was counted a single time. The chain uses TRBV7-9 and TRBJ1-5, with D possibly TRBD1 on 5 matching bases. The V and J ends lost 2 bases and 0 bases respectively, with 11 bases between them. This CDR3 comprises 16 residues. The germline V gene encodes CDR1 SEHNR and CDR2 FQNEAQ (reference sequence). The CDR3 nucleotides are TGTGCCAGCAGCTTATGGGGGGGAGTTAGCAATCAGCCCCAGCATTTT. Encoded protein: CASSLWGGVSNQPQHF.

This clone has more than one count but fewer than ten. The CDR3 sequence is CASSQGQGNTVGEKLFF. The CDR3 DNA sequence: TGCGCCAGCAGCCAGGGACAGGGGAATACTGTAGGTGAAAAACTGTTTTTT. The gene calls are TRBV4-1 and TRBJ1-4; TRBD1 aligns across 10 bases. The CDR3 sequence is 17 residues long. CDR1 and CDR2 (germline): MGHRA, YSYEKL. The junction had 11 bases not matched to a gene; V was cut back by 3 bases and J by 7 bases.

The chain is built from TRBV6-1 and TRBJ1-4; the match to TRBD1 covers 8 bases. The V gene's germline CDR1 is MNHNS and CDR2 SASEGT. The V and J ends lost 4 bases and 9 bases, in that order; junction bases with no gene match: 7. The CDR3 has 14 amino acids. The CDR3 is CASSGGQGGKKLFF. As DNA, the CDR3 is TGTGCCAGCAGTGGAGGACAGGGCGGTAAAAAACTGTTTTTT.